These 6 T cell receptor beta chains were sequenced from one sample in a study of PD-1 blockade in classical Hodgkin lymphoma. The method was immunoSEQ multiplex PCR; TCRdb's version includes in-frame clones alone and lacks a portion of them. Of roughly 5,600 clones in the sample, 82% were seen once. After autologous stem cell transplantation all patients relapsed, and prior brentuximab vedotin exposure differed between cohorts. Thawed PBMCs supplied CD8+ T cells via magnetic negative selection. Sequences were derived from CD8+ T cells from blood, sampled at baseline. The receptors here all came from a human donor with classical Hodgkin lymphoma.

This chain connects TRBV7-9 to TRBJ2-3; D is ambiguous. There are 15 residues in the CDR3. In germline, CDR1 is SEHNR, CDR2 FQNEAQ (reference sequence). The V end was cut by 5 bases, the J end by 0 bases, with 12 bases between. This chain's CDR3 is CASSLYGSSTDTQYF. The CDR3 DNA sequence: TGTGCCAGCAGCCTATACGGTTCTAGCACAGATACGCAGTATTTT.

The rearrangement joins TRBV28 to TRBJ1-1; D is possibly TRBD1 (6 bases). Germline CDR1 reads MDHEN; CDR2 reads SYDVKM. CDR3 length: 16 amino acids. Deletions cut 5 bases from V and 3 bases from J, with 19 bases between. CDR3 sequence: CASSEQGIRFDTEAFF. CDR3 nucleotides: TGTGCCAGCAGTGAGCAGGGGATTCGTTTTGACACTGAAGCTTTCTTT.

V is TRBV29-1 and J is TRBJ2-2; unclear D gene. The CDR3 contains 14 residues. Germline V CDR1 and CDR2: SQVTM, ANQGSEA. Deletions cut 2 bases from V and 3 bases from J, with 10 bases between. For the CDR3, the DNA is TGCAGCGTTGAAAAATCGTGGGACACCGGGGAGCTGTTTTTT. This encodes CSVEKSWDTGELFF.

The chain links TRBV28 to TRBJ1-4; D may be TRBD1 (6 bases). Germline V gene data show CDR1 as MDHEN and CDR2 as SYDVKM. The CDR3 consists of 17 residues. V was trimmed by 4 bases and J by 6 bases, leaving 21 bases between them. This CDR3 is CASSSTILEGDYEKLFF. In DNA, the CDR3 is TGTGCCAGCAGTTCAACAATTTTAGAGGGGGACTATGAAAAACTGTTTTTT.

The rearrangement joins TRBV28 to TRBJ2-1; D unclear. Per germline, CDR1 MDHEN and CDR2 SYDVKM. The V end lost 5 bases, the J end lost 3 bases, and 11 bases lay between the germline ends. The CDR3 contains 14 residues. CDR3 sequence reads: CASSPPSDYNEQFF. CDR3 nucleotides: TGTGCCAGCAGTCCACCGTCCGACTACAATGAGCAGTTCTTC.

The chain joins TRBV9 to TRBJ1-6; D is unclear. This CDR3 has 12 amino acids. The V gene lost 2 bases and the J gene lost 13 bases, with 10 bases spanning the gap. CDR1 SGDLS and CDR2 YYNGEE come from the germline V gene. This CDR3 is CASSVENLPLHF. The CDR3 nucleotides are TGTGCCAGCAGCGTGGAAAATCTCCCCCTCCACTTT.